These 15 T cell receptor beta chains were sequenced from one sample in a study of blood T cells in healthy people across ages. Alongside a J-beta primer mix, a sample-barcoded 5' primer served in a second PCR lasting roughly 7 to 11 cycles. TCRdb redid the calling of the 5' RACE reads with MiXCR, one entry per CDR3 protein. The table has 800,000 to 950,000 distinct CDR3 sequences, 25% to 30% seen once. The sample also formed part of further work on T cells of mothers and their children.

Material: blood. Every receptor here comes from a woman between 35 and 50 years old in good health.

J is TRBJ1-6 and V is TRBV12-3 or TRBV12-4, with D hard to call. CDR3 length: 15 residues. Trimming left V 6 bases short and J 6 bases short, with 15 bases between. CDR3 nucleotides: TGTGCCAGCAGACCCGACACCTGGGGTAATTCACCCCTCCACTTT. Its protein is CASRPDTWGNSPLHF.

This clonotype was seen a handful of times. The chain employs TRBV18 and TRBJ2-1; no reliable D call. The V and J ends lost 4 bases and 6 bases respectively, with 7 bases between them. Germline CDR1 is KGHSH and CDR2 is LQKENI. CDR3 length: 12 residues. The CDR3 spells CASSLIINEQFF. Here the CDR3 DNA reads TGTGCCAGCTCACTCATAATCAATGAGCAGTTCTTC.

This sequence joins TRBV18 and TRBJ2-3; 12 positions agree with TRBD2. Germline V gives CDR1 KGHSH, CDR2 LQKENI. This CDR3 is 20 amino acids long. V gave up 3 bases and J gave up 2 bases; unmatched junction bases: 15. The CDR3 bases are TGTGCCAGCTCACCTCTAGCCTCCAGCCGACTAGCGGGGGACACAGATACGCAGTATTTT. Translated: CASSPLASSRLAGDTDTQYF. Full variable domain (outside the CDR3, taken from reference TRBV18 and TRBJ2-3): NAGVMQNPRHLVRRRGQEARLRCSPMKGHSHVYWYRQLPEEGLKFMVYLQKENIIDESGMPKERFSAEFPKEGPSILRIQQVVRGDSAAYFCASSPLASSRLAGDTDTQYFGPGTRLTVL.

This clonotype appeared a few times. The CDR3, as DNA: TGTGCCAGCAGTTTCCTCAAGGGACAGACGAACACTGAAGCTTTCTTT. Translated, it gives CASSFLKGQTNTEAFF. The J gene is TRBJ1-1, the V gene TRBV12-3 or TRBV12-4; TRBD1 agrees at 7 bases. The CDR3 totals 16 residues. The trim removed 3 bases at V and 1 base at J, leaving 8 bases unmatched.

Ten or more counts support this clonotype. This sequence joins TRBV20-1 and TRBJ2-7, with 7 bases that match TRBD1. The CDR3 spans 15 residues. Trimming cost V 3 bases and J 1 base; bases outside gene matches: 9. Germline V CDR1 and CDR2: DFQATT, SNEGSKA (reference sequence). CDR3 loop: CSASGGQVRSYEQYF. In nucleotides, the CDR3 is TGCAGTGCTAGCGGAGGACAGGTCAGGTCCTACGAGCAGTACTTC.

J is TRBJ2-7 and V is TRBV2; perhaps TRBD2 as D (6 bases). V dropped 9 bases and J dropped 4 bases, with 7 bases sitting between them. This CDR3 comprises 10 residues. From germline, CDR1 is SNHLY and CDR2 FYNNEI. CDR3 DNA sequence: TGTGCCAGTGCGGGGTACGAGCAGTACTTC. As protein: CASAGYEQYF.

This clonotype was detected only a few times. A read error is possible here, since a much larger clone lies one base away. The chain combines TRBV20-1 with TRBJ2-4; TRBD2 matches at 10 bases. With V trimmed by 5 bases and J by 0 bases, 13 bases remained unmatched. This CDR3 comprises 18 residues. The germline gives CDR1 DFQATT, CDR2 SNEGSKA (reference sequence). The CDR3 is CSAHQLSGGTLAKNIQYF. In nucleotides, the CDR3 is TGCAGTGCTCACCAGCTTAGCGGGGGGACTCTAGCCAAAAACATTCAGTACTTC.

There are many counts of this clonotype. This sequence joins TRBV5-1 and TRBJ1-1; 9 positions match TRBD1. Trimming at V came to 4 bases and at J to 4 bases, leaving 11 bases not matched to a gene. This CDR3 comprises 16 residues. Germline V CDR1 and CDR2: SGHRS, YFSETQ. The CDR3 spells CASSGGTGRASTEAFF. DNA for the CDR3: TGCGCCAGCAGCGGAGGGACAGGGAGGGCGAGCACTGAAGCTTTCTTT.

In its sample, this clonotype was seen a few times. The CDR3 protein is CASSQDTGGNQPQHF. The CDR3 nucleotides read TGCGCCAGCAGCCAAGATACAGGGGGCAATCAGCCCCAGCATTTT. This chain connects TRBV4-1 to TRBJ1-5, with 7 bases matching TRBD1. CDR1 MGHRA and CDR2 YSYEKL come from the germline V gene. This CDR3 comprises 15 residues. V gave up 0 bases and J gave up 2 bases; unmatched junction bases: 1.

This clonotype was picked up many times. A read error may produce the germline difference seen at one junction end. The CDR3: CASSPGDSSYEQYF. The DNA of the CDR3 is TGCGCCAGCAGCCCCGGGGACAGCTCCTACGAGCAGTACTTC. The genes are TRBV18 and TRBJ2-7; 7 nucleotides match TRBD1. In germline, CDR1 is KGHSH, CDR2 LQKENI. The CDR3 is made up of 14 amino acids.

This clonotype was counted only a few times. The V gene is TRBV7-3, the J gene TRBJ1-2, with D perhaps matching TRBD1 (5 bases). Germline V lookup: CDR1 SGHTA, CDR2 FQGTGA. Trimming removed 4 bases at V and 0 bases at J, with 15 bases between. CDR3 length: 16 residues. CDR3 nucleotide sequence: TGTGCCAGCAGCTACCTAGGGGTACAGGCTAACTATGGCTACACCTTC. It encodes CASSYLGVQANYGYTF.

In the case of this clonotype: A much more abundant neighbour one base away suggests this may be a read error. This chain links TRBV20-1 with TRBJ2-5; the match to TRBD2 covers 14 bases. Gene TRBJ2-7 matches the end of the DNA better, so the J call may be wrong. Germline CDR1 reads DFQATT; CDR2 reads SNEGSKA (reference sequence). This CDR3 region has 14 residues. DNA for the CDR3: TGCGGTGCCCGAGCGGGACTAGCGGGGGACGAGCAGTACTTC. This codes for CGARAGLAGDEQYF.

This clonotype was seen repeatedly, ten times or more. The genes are TRBV29-1 and TRBJ1-5; 7 bases fit TRBD1. V was clipped by 4 bases and J by 6 bases; unmatched bases: 6. The germline V gene has CDR1 SQVTM and CDR2 ANQGSEA. The CDR3 has 13 residues. The CDR3 is CSVGDRASQPQHF. The CDR3 DNA reads as TGCAGCGTTGGCGACAGGGCGAGTCAGCCCCAGCATTTT.

This clonotype was detected many times. The V call is TRBV28, the J call TRBJ1-2; perhaps TRBD1 as D (5 bases). V was clipped by 6 bases and J by 4 bases, with 15 bases between them. CDR1 is MDHEN, CDR2 SYDVKM, per germline. CDR3 size: 14 residues. The CDR3 region is CASRTAQGGYGYTF. For the CDR3, the DNA is TGTGCCAGCAGGACCGCTCAGGGAGGCTATGGCTACACCTTC.

This clonotype was found many times. The rearrangement links TRBV9 to TRBJ2-3; D is unresolved. Germline-derived CDR1 and CDR2 are SGDLS and YYNGEE. The CDR3 runs to 15 residues. V lost 0 bases to trimming and J lost 4 bases, with 12 bases between them. CDR3 residues: CASSVGSVSADTQYF. CDR3 bases: TGTGCCAGCAGCGTAGGAAGCGTCTCGGCAGATACGCAGTATTTT.